A selection of T cell receptor beta chains follows, all from one sample in a study of blood T cell repertoires in COVID-19. Sequencing was performed with immunoSEQ multiplex PCR; in TCRdb, only in-frame clones are kept and a portion is missing. This sample has approximately 210,000 clones, with more than 70% found just once. Specimen: PBMCs or T cells enriched from blood (not recorded which). These TCRs come from a man under 40 with acute COVID-19. Both conserved end residues are part of each CDR3. The D gene is left open where the match is weak. Where a row states a size, it is once, few, many or the class of an expanded clone; other rows omit it.

TRBV5-1	-	-	TRBJ1-2	TGCGCCAGCAGCTTCCGGGACTCCTCTAACTATGGCTACACCTTC	CASSFRDSSNYGYTF
TRBV29-1	-	-	TRBJ1-2	TGCAGCGTTGAATTCCCAGGGCCTCGTGGCTACACCTTC	CSVEFPGPRGYTF
TRBV19	-	-	TRBJ2-5	TGTGCCAGTAACGAGTACGGGGAGACCCAGTACTTC	CASNEYGETQYF
TRBV18	once	TRBD1	TRBJ1-2	TGTGCCAGCTCACCAACCCAGGACAGGTGGGATGGCTACACCTTC	CASSPTQDRWDGYTF
TRBV9	-	-	TRBJ1-6	TGTGCCAGCAGCGTTACAGGGTTGAATTCACCCCTCCACTTT	CASSVTGLNSPLHF
TRBV19	few	TRBD1	TRBJ1-5	TGTGCCAGTAGTTTCGGCCGAGACAGGGGTAAGTTATGCAATCAGCCCCAGCATTTT	CASSFGRDRGKLCNQPQHF
TRBV18	-	TRBD2	TRBJ2-7	TGTGCCAGCTCACCACCGTTACCGGCGGGGGACGAGCAGTACTTC	CASSPPLPAGDEQYF
TRBV9	-	-	TRBJ2-2	TGTGCCAGCAGCCCCCCCGGGATGAGGAGGGAGCTGTTTTTT	CASSPPGMRRELFF
TRBV7-3	-	TRBD2	TRBJ2-2	TGTGCCAGCAGCACGGGACTACCCGCGAACACCGGGGAGCTGTTTTTT	CASSTGLPANTGELFF
TRBV28	-	-	TRBJ2-1	TGTGCCAGCAGTTCCCTAGGGGGTGAGCAGTTCTTC	CASSSLGGEQFF
TRBV3-1/TRBV3-2	many	TRBD1	TRBJ1-2	TGTGCCAGCAGCCAAGATCGGGACAGGGGGCGCGGCTACACCTTC	CASSQDRDRGRGYTF